Shown below are 27 T cell receptor beta chains from a single sample sequenced in a study of cytomegalovirus exposure and HLA in healthy donors. PCR involved 60 Vbeta and 13 Jbeta primers. Clones were sequenced by immunoSEQ multiplex PCR, and TCRdb holds only the in-frame ones, with some missing. The sample records roughly 80,000 clones, under 70% being singletons. Sequenced input: PBMCs. Source of these receptors: a woman aged 45 to 65 in good health and CMV-seropositive.

Remarks on this clone: In the same sample, other DNA sequences code for this CDR3. This sequence joins TRBV5-1 and TRBJ1-1; D is possibly TRBD1 (6 bases). The ends were cut back, 2 bases at V and 1 base at J, with 9 bases in the middle. Germline CDR1 and CDR2: SGHRS and YFSETQ. This CDR3 has 14 residues. This chain's CDR3 is CASSLAGQNTEAFF. The CDR3 DNA sequence: TGCGCCAGCAGCTTAGCGGGACAGAACACTGAAGCTTTCTTT.

The rearrangement uses TRBV7-8 and TRBJ1-4; a weak D match, TRBD1 (5 bases). The CDR3 spans 15 residues. CDR1 and CDR2 (germline): SGHVS, FQNEAQ. V lost 5 bases, J lost 6 bases, and 16 bases lay in between. The CDR3 loop is CASSLIQGFHEKLFF. The CDR3, as DNA: TGTGCCAGCAGCCTGATTCAGGGATTTCATGAAAAACTGTTTTTT.

This chain connects TRBV9 to TRBJ1-2, with 7 bases aligning to TRBD1. Germline CDR1 and CDR2: SGDLS and YYNGEE. V lost 0 bases, J lost 7 bases, and 0 bases stayed unmatched. The CDR3 loop spans 12 amino acids. CDR3 protein: CASSVEGAGYTF. The CDR3 DNA sequence: TGTGCCAGCAGCGTAGAGGGGGCTGGCTACACCTTC. The variable domain in full, completed from reference TRBV9 and TRBJ1-2, reads DSGVTQTPKHLITATGQRVTLRCSPRSGDLSVYWYQQSLDQGLQFLIQYYNGEERAKGNILERFSAQQFPDLHSELNLSSLELGDSALYFCASSVEGAGYTFGSGTRLTVV.

The rearrangement links TRBV5-6 to TRBJ2-2, with TRBD2 matching over 12 bases. CDR3 length: 19 residues. Germline V gene sequence: CDR1 SGHDT, CDR2 YYEEEE. J was trimmed by 4 bases and V by 4 bases; bases with no gene match: 14. CDR3 protein: CASSPLLAGGHVSTGELFF. CDR3 sequence (DNA): TGTGCCAGCAGCCCTTTGCTAGCGGGGGGGCACGTGAGCACCGGGGAGCTGTTTTTT.

V and J are TRBV6-5 and TRBJ1-1, with D perhaps matching TRBD1 (6 bases). The V and J ends lost 4 bases and 6 bases respectively, with 12 bases between them. The germline gives CDR1 MNHEY, CDR2 SVGAGI. CDR3 length equals 13 residues. The CDR3, as DNA: TGTGCCAGCAGTTTAACAGGGAAGTCTGAAGCTTTCTTT. Translating it yields CASSLTGKSEAFF.

This sequence joins TRBV18 and TRBJ1-1; D is perhaps TRBD1 (6 bases). The V end was cut by 6 bases, the J end by 5 bases, with 13 bases between. Germline assignment: CDR1 KGHSH and CDR2 LQKENI. This CDR3 has 13 residues. Here the CDR3 DNA reads TGTGCCAGCTCCCCCAGGGGTAGTACTGAAGCTTTCTTT. This gives the protein CASSPRGSTEAFF.

V gene TRBV30 combines with J gene TRBJ2-1; a possible D gene is TRBD1 (6 bases). The germline V gene has CDR1 GTSNPN and CDR2 SVGIG (reference sequence). V gave up 2 bases and J gave up 8 bases, with 19 bases separating them. The CDR3 contains 15 residues. CDR3 amino acids: CAWSHLGARAHEQFF. In DNA form, the CDR3 reads TGTGCCTGGAGTCATCTGGGGGCTAGGGCGCATGAGCAGTTCTTC.

This sequence joins TRBV11-2 and TRBJ2-5, with 9 bases that match TRBD2. Germline V CDR1 and CDR2: SGHAT, FQNNGV. V shed 3 bases, J shed 3 bases, and the junction held 8 bases outside the gene matches. The CDR3 has 16 amino acids. This chain's CDR3 is CASSFGSGGTKETQYF. CDR3 nucleotide sequence: TGTGCCAGCAGCTTTGGTAGCGGGGGAACTAAAGAGACCCAGTACTTC.

CDR3 amino acids: CASSSLTSGDNNEQFF. The CDR3 bases are TGTGCCAGCAGTTCCCTCACTAGCGGGGACAACAATGAGCAGTTCTTC. The V gene is TRBV28, the J gene TRBJ2-1; 10 bases match TRBD2. CDR3 size: 16 residues. Germline trimming cut 4 bases from V and 5 bases from J; bases unmatched to any gene: 8. CDR1 is MDHEN and CDR2 is SYDVKM in the germline V gene.

The chain carries TRBV4-2 and TRBJ1-6, with TRBD1 matching 8 bases. With V trimmed by 1 base and J by 9 bases, 11 bases remained unmatched. CDR1 is LGHNA and CDR2 is YNFKEQ in the germline V gene. This CDR3 is built from 17 residues. The DNA of the CDR3 is TGTGCCAGCAGCCAAGGGTTCGAACAGGGGGAAGTTTCACCCCTCCACTTT. Protein sequence: CASSQGFEQGEVSPLHF.

This clone came up a few times. The chain combines TRBV6-1 with TRBJ1-5; 8 bases line up with TRBD1. This CDR3 spans 16 amino acids. Trimming at V came to 1 base and at J to 2 bases, leaving 4 bases not matched to a gene. In germline, CDR1 is MNHNS, CDR2 SASEGT. The CDR3 DNA reads as TGTGCCAGCAGTGAAGAACAGGGGGTAGGCAATCAGCCCCAGCATTTT. This sequence encodes CASSEEQGVGNQPQHF.

V usage is TRBV7-6 and J usage is TRBJ1-3; 7 bases line up with TRBD1. Germline V gene lookup returns CDR1 SGHVS and CDR2 FNYEAQ. CDR3 length: 20 amino acids. J gave up 4 bases and V 8 bases, and 26 bases lay outside the gene matches. CDR3 bases: TGTGCCAGCGGCACTGCGGGCAGGGGGACCCGTGCGCCTCGCGGAAACACCATATATTTT. Its translation: CASGTAGRGTRAPRGNTIYF.

The chain couples TRBV27 to TRBJ1-4; perhaps TRBD1 as D (6 bases). CDR3 length: 13 amino acids. Germline values: CDR1 MNHEY, CDR2 SMNVEV (reference sequence). V lost 8 bases, J lost 2 bases, and 9 bases lay in between. The CDR3 sequence: CASLQGTNEKLFF. CDR3 in DNA: TGTGCCAGCCTACAGGGTACTAATGAAAAACTGTTTTTT.

This clone was picked up a small number of times. The gene calls are TRBV28 and TRBJ2-1; D unclear. Germline loops: CDR1 MDHEN, CDR2 SYDVKM. CDR3 size: 15 residues. The germline V and J ends were trimmed by 5 bases and 4 bases, with 15 bases remaining between them. The CDR3 is CASSLPSTVYNEQFF. CDR3 DNA: TGTGCCAGCAGTCTTCCGTCCACAGTATACAATGAGCAGTTCTTC.

This clone has a handful of counts. The gene calls are TRBV9 and TRBJ2-5; 11 bases are a match to TRBD2. The CDR3 is 16 residues long. The V segment lost 3 bases and the J segment 5 bases; nucleotides outside the gene matches: 9. Germline-derived CDR1 and CDR2 are SGDLS and YYNGEE. The CDR3 sequence is CASSAGLAEPTETQYF. For the CDR3, the DNA is TGTGCCAGCAGCGCGGGACTAGCGGAACCAACGGAGACCCAGTACTTC. Looking up the rest from reference TRBV9 and TRBJ2-5 gives the full variable domain: DSGVTQTPKHLITATGQRVTLRCSPRSGDLSVYWYQQSLDQGLQFLIQYYNGEERAKGNILERFSAQQFPDLHSELNLSSLELGDSALYFCASSAGLAEPTETQYFGPGTRLLVL.

This rearrangement joins TRBV7-3 to TRBJ1-2, with 7 bases matching TRBD1. Germline CDR1 and CDR2: SGHTA and FQGTGA. The CDR3 extends over 14 amino acids. The ends lost 0 bases at V and 3 bases at J; junction bases unmatched: 1. DNA for the CDR3: TGTGCCAGCAGCTTAACTCAGGGGGACTATGGCTACACCTTC. Protein product: CASSLTQGDYGYTF.

The rearrangement joins TRBV5-6 to TRBJ1-1, with no clear D. V was pared by 0 bases and J by 3 bases, with 12 bases between. Per germline, CDR1 SGHDT and CDR2 YYEEEE. CDR3 size: 15 residues. In DNA form, the CDR3 reads TGTGCCAGCAGCTTGGGAGGCTACGGAGACACTGAAGCTTTCTTT. Translated: CASSLGGYGDTEAFF.

The chain employs TRBV25-1 and TRBJ1-1, with D possibly matching TRBD1 (6 bases). The germline gives CDR1 MGHDK, CDR2 SYGVNS. V was pared by 10 bases and J by 4 bases, with 22 bases between. The CDR3 has 15 amino acids. In DNA form, the CDR3 reads TGTGCCACCGCAAAGCCAAGGGGGGAGGGCACTGAAGCTTTCTTT. Translating it yields CATAKPRGEGTEAFF.

This chain connects TRBV27 to TRBJ1-5; D gene ambiguous. Trimming stripped 1 base from V and 5 bases from J, with 6 bases between. The CDR3 sequence is 13 residues long. Germline lookup yields CDR1 MNHEY and CDR2 SMNVEV (reference sequence). The CDR3 loop reads CASSLLGDQPQHF. The CDR3 region has the DNA TGTGCCAGCAGTTTATTAGGAGATCAGCCCCAGCATTTT.

The J gene is TRBJ2-5, the V gene TRBV10-3; possible D gene TRBD2, 5 bases. Per germline, CDR1 ENHRY and CDR2 SYGVKD. The CDR3 spans 13 residues. Trimming cost V 1 base and J 4 bases, with 7 bases left between them. The CDR3 sequence: CAISELEGETQYF. The CDR3 bases are TGTGCCATCAGTGAGTTAGAGGGAGAGACCCAGTACTTC.

This clone was seen a single time. The J gene is TRBJ1-1, the V gene TRBV9; a possible D gene is TRBD1 (6 bases). Trimming shortened V by 2 bases and J by 6 bases, and 14 bases separated the two germline ends. The CDR3 length is 14 residues. CDR1 is SGDLS, CDR2 YYNGEE, per germline. CDR3 loop: CASSVQGKDPEAFF. CDR3 coding DNA: TGTGCCAGCAGCGTCCAGGGGAAGGACCCTGAAGCTTTCTTT. Full variable domain (missing parts from reference TRBV9 and TRBJ1-1): DSGVTQTPKHLITATGQRVTLRCSPRSGDLSVYWYQQSLDQGLQFLIQYYNGEERAKGNILERFSAQQFPDLHSELNLSSLELGDSALYFCASSVQGKDPEAFFGQGTRLTVV.

This chain uses TRBV28 with TRBJ1-3; D gene uncertain. CDR3 length equals 13 residues. In germline, CDR1 is MDHEN, CDR2 SYDVKM. V dropped 7 bases and J dropped 0 bases, with 7 bases sitting between them. The chain's CDR3 is CASIHRSGNTIYF. The CDR3 DNA reads TGTGCCAGCATACACCGCTCTGGAAACACCATATATTTT.

V and J are TRBV9 and TRBJ1-1; 9 bases map to TRBD1. The germline V gene has CDR1 SGDLS and CDR2 YYNGEE. J lost 1 base, V lost 3 bases, and 4 bases had no gene match. The CDR3 totals 15 residues. The CDR3: CASSEGQGGNTEAFF. CDR3 sequence (DNA): TGTGCCAGCAGCGAGGGACAGGGTGGGAACACTGAAGCTTTCTTT.

V gene TRBV9 combines with J gene TRBJ2-3, with 8 nucleotides matching TRBD1. Germline values: CDR1 SGDLS, CDR2 YYNGEE. V lost 1 base to trimming and J lost 0 bases; unmatched junction nucleotides: 1. The CDR3 is 15 amino acids. DNA for the CDR3: TGTGCCAGCAGCGTACGACAGGGGAGCACAGATACGCAGTATTTT. Amino acids: CASSVRQGSTDTQYF.

This chain links TRBV21-1 with TRBJ2-1; TRBD2, the table's D call, lacks a check against the DNA. TRBV21-1 is a listed pseudogene. The CDR3 spans 10 residues. As DNA, the CDR3 is TGTGCGAGCTCCTACAATGAGCAGTTCTTC. Amino acids: CASSYNEQFF.

V is TRBV25-1 and J is TRBJ1-5; TRBD1 is a possible D gene (5 bases). The CDR3 is 15 amino acids. The germline CDR1 and CDR2 sequences are MGHDK and SYGVNS. The V end was cut by 4 bases, the J end by 0 bases, with 10 bases between. CDR3 in DNA: TGTGCCAGCAGTGGTAGGGGTGATAGCAATCAGCCCCAGCATTTT. This codes for CASSGRGDSNQPQHF. Supplemented by reference TRBV25-1 and TRBJ1-5, the full variable domain reads EADIYQTPRYLVIGTGKKITLECSQTMGHDKMYWYQQDPGMELHLIHYSYGVNSTEKGDLSSESTVSRIRTEHFPLTLESARPSHTSQYLCASSGRGDSNQPQHFGDGTRLSIL.

V and J are TRBV5-1 and TRBJ2-1; 8 nucleotides align to TRBD1. After removal of 4 bases from V and 6 bases from J, the junction contained 9 bases not matched to a gene. CDR3 size: 15 residues. Germline V gene lookup returns CDR1 SGHRS and CDR2 YFSETQ. Here the CDR3 DNA reads TGCGCCAGCAGCCTATGGACAGGGTTGACCAATGAGCAGTTCTTC. It codes for CASSLWTGLTNEQFF.